The clone carrying this TCR beta chain turned up a few times. The table came from immunoSEQ multiplex PCR; TCRdb's copy has only in-frame clones and leaves some out. The sample has over a million clones, approximately 98.5% seen once. The sample is drawn from a study of shared clonotypes between healthy human individuals. V dropped 4 bases and J dropped 7 bases, with 1 base sitting between them. CDR3 length: 8 amino acids. In germline, CDR1 is SQVTM, CDR2 ANQGSEA. Sequencing used naive CD4+ T cells sorted from blood. The subset is: CD45RA+ positively selected. The source of this sequence is a man aged 30-40 years in good health. The chain employs TRBV29-1 and TRBJ2-5; D remains ambiguous. The DNA for the CDR3 is TGCAGCGTTGGGACCCAGTACTTC. Its translation: CSVGTQYF. The full variable domain, with the rest looked up from reference TRBV29-1 and TRBJ2-5, is SAVISQKPSRDICQRGTSLTIQCQVDSQVTMMFWYRQQPGQSLTLIATANQGSEATYESGFVIDKFPISRPNLTFSTLTVSNMSPEDSSIYLCSVGTQYFGPGTRLLVL.